This paragraph reports one T cell receptor (beta chain). Its antigen has not been determined. No base-level quality is on record; no much larger clone is a single base apart. TCRbeta CDR3 regions were amplified from genomic DNA by means of the immunoSEQ Assay, a bias-controlled multiplex PCR. On the study's bioinformatics: The number of nucleated cells in each sample was estimated by amplification of reference gene primers within the assay. To quantify the absolute abundance of each unique TCRbeta CDR3 rearrangement, sequence reads were collapsed and filtered. For each sample, productive Simpson clonality was calculated as the square root of Simpson's diversity index across productive rearrangements. The source is immuneACCESS, and TCRdb retained only in-frame sequences with V and J called. Part of the clones is not carried over; for the studies checked, unresolved V genes explain less than half of this, and the remainder is unexplained. V and J calls and clone size are given by that table; D and trimming were obtained from the DNA. The sample yields 330,000 or so clones; around 87% were counted once. Jointly, the top ten make up around 2% of the sample.

Looking up the germline V gene (reference sequence) yields CDR1 PRHDT and CDR2 FYEKMQ. Unmatched junction bases come to 14, with V trimmed by 2 bases and J by 0 bases. The CDR3 covers 19 residues, taking in both the cysteine and the phenylalanine. Only CDR3 DNA remains: 57 bases, in frame from the first base. This specimen belongs to a study of blood T cell repertoires in COVID-19 (TCRdb year 2020). For context, the study as a whole: Recovered participants in ImmuneRACE Cohort 3 were defined by two consecutive negative NP/OP PCR tests, clearance by a healthcare professional, or resolution of symptoms. The repertoires were released in a freely available public database intended as a resource for research on the immune response to SARS-CoV-2. The material from the prospective study consisted of cDNA or gDNA derived from T cells, B-cell-depleted T cells, or PBMCs. Collaborator samples came from the United States, Italy and Spain and covered acute and convalescent phases of COVID-19. Samples came from the ongoing ImmuneRACE study (first 160 participants) plus 1,254 subjects from 6 global collaborators. A de-identified subject ID, COVID-19 status, age in years and sex were almost always included in the sample metadata. Deeply sampled blood TCRbeta repertoires from subjects exposed to, actively infected with, or recovered from COVID-19 were included in the dataset. Where HLA class I and class II types were available, the types were taken from metadata supplied by the sample provider, not from assay-based typing.

Overall results and qualifications from the work: How much clinical and demographic metadata was included differed by source and by participant, and the metadata was provided uncurated.

Participants in the prospective study were enrolled through a virtual design, were aged roughly 18 to 100 years, and lived in roughly 25 United States geographic areas. Cohort assignment in the prospective study relied on participant-reported clinical history from a screening survey and a study questionnaire. In the prospective study, whole blood, serum and a nasopharyngeal or oropharyngeal swab were collected from each participant by mobile phlebotomists. Over a roughly 2-month period, participants in the prospective study had the option of providing additional blood draws and questionnaires. Prospective study blood samples were shipped either frozen or at room temperature before DNA extraction.

This TCR was sampled from a man in his forties or fifties in a cohort exposed to, infected with or recovered from COVID-19 (not recorded which). The V and J genes are TRBV13 and TRBJ2-3; TRBD2 lines up with 7 middle nucleotides. The source material was PBMCs or T cells enriched from blood (not recorded which). The DNA sequence is TGTGCCAGCAGCTTAATTTCGTGGGCTAGCGGTACTAGCACAGATACGCAGTATTTT. Its protein reads: CASSLISWASGTSTDTQYF.